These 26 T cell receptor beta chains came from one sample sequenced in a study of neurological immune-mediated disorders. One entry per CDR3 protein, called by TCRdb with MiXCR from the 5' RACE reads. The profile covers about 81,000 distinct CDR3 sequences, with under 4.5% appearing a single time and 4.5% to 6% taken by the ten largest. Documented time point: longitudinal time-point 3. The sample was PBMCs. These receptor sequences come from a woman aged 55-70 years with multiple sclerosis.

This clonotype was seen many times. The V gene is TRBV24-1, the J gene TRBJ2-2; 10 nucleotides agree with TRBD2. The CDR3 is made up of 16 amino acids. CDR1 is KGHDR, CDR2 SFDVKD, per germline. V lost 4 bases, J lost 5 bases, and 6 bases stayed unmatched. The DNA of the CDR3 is TGTGCCACCAGTGACTGGACAGCGGGAGGGACCGGGGAGCTGTTTTTT. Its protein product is CATSDWTAGGTGELFF.

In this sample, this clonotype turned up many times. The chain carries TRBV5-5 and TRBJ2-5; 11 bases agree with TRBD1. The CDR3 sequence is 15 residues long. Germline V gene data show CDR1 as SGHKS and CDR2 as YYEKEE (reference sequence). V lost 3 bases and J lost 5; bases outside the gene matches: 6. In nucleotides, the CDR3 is TGTGCCAGCAGCTCTGGACAGGGGGCAATGGAGACCCAGTACTTC. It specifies CASSSGQGAMETQYF. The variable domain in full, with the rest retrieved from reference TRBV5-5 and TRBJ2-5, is DAGVTQSPTHLIKTRGQQVTLRCSPISGHKSVSWYQQVLGQGPQFIFQYYEKEERGRGNFPDRFSARQFPNYSSELNVNALLLGDSALYLCASSSGQGAMETQYFGPGTRLLVL.

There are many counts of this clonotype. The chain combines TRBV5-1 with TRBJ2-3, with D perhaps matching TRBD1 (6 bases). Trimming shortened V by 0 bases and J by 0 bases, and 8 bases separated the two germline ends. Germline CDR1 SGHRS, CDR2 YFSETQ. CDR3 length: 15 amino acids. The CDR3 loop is CASSLDRESTDTQYF. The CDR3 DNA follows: TGCGCCAGCAGCTTGGACAGGGAAAGCACAGATACGCAGTATTTT.

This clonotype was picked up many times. CDR3 coding DNA: TGTGCCACCAGCAGAGATTCGGGCTCTTCAGATAGGTCTTCATGGGGGCAGTTCTTC. Translated, it gives CATSRDSGSSDRSSWGQFF. The chain links TRBV15 to TRBJ2-1; D is undetermined. The CDR3 is 19 amino acids. Trimming left V 0 bases short and J 12 bases short, with 30 bases between. In germline, CDR1 is LNHNV, CDR2 YYDKDF (reference sequence).

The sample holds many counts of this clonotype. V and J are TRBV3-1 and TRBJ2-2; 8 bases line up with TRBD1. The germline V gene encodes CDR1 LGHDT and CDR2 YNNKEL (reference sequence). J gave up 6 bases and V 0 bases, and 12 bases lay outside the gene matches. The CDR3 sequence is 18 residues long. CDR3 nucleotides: TGTGCCAGCAGCCAAGATTGGGGGACAGGTGTTCTGGCCGGGGAGCTGTTTTTT. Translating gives CASSQDWGTGVLAGELFF.

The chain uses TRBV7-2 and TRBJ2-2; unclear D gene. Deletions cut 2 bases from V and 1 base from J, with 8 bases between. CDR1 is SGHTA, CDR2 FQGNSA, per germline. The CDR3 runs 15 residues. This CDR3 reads CASSLLGQNTGELFF. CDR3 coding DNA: TGTGCCAGCAGCTTATTAGGGCAGAACACCGGGGAGCTGTTTTTT.

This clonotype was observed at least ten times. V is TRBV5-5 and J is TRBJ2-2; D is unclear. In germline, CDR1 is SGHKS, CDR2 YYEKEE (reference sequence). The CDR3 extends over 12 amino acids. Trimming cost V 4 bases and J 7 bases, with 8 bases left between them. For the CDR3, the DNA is TGTGCCAGCAGCACGAATGTCGGGGAGCTGTTTTTT. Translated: CASSTNVGELFF.

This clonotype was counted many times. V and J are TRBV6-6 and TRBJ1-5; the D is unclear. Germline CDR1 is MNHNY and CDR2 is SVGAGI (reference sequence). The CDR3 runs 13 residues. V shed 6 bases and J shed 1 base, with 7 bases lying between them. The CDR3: CASRTLSNQPQHF. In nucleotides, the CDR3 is TGTGCCAGCAGAACACTGAGCAATCAGCCCCAGCATTTT.

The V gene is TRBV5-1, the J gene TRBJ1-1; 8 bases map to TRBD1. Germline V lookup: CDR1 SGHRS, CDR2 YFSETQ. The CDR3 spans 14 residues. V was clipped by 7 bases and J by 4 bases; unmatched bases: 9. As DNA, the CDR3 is TGCGCCAGCCCGGAGGACAGGGACTTCACTGAAGCTTTCTTT. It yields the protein CASPEDRDFTEAFF.

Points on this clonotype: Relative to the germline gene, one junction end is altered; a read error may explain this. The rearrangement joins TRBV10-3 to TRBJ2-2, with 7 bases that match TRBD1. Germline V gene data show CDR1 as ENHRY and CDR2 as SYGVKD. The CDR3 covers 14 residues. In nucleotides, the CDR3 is TGTGCCATCAGTAAACAGGGGCCGGCCTGGGATCTGTTTTTT. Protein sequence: CAISKQGPAWDLFF.

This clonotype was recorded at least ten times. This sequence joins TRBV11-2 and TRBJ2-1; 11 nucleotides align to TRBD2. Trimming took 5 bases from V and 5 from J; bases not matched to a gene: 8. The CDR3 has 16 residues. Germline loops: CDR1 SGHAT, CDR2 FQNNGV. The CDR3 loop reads CASSMRLAGSNNEQFF. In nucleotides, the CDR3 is TGTGCCAGCAGCATGAGACTAGCGGGGTCAAACAATGAGCAGTTCTTC.

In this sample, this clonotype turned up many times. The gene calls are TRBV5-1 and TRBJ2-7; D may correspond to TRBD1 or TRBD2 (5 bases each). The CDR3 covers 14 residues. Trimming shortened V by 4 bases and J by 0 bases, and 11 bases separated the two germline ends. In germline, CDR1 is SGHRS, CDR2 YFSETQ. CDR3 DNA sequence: TGCGCCAGCAGCCCCGGGGCCATCTCCTACGAGCAGTACTTC. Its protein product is CASSPGAISYEQYF.

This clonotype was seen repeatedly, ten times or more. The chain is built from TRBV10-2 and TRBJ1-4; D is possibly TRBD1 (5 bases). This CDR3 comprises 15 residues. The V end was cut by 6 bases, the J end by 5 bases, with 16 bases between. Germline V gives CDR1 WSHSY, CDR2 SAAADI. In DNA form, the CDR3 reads TGCGCCAGCAGGGCGAACAGGTCTCCAAATGAAAAACTGTTTTTT. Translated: CASRANRSPNEKLFF.

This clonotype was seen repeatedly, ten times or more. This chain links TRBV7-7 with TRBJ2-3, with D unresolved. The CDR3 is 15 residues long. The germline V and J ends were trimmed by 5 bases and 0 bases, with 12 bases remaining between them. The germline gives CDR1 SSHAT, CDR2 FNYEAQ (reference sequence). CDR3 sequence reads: CASSRTPSSTDTQYF. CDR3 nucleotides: TGTGCCAGCAGCCGGACCCCCTCGAGCACAGATACGCAGTATTTT.

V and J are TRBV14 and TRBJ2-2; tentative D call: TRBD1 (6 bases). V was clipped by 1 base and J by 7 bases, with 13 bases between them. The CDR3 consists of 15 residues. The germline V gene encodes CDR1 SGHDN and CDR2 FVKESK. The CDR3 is CASSQVTGIGGELFF. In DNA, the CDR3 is TGTGCCAGCAGCCAAGTCACAGGGATCGGCGGGGAGCTGTTTTTT.

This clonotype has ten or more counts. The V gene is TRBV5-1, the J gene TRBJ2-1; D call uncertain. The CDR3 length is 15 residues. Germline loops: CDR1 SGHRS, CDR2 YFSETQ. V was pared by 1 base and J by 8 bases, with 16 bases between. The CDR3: CASSLTPGPSDEQFF. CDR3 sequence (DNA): TGCGCCAGCAGCTTGACCCCGGGCCCCTCGGATGAGCAGTTCTTC.

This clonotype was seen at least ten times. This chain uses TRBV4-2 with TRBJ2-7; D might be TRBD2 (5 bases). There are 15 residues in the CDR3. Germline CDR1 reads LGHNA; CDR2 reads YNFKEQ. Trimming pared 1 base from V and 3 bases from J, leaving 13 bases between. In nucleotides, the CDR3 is TGTGCCAGCAGCCAAGTCTCGGGGAATGGCTACGAGCAGTACTTC. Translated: CASSQVSGNGYEQYF.

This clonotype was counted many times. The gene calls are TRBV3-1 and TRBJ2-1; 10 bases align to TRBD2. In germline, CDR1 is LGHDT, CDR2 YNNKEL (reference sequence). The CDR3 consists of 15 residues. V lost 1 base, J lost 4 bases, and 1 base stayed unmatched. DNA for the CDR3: TGTGCCAGCAGCCAAGTTAGCGGGAGGTACAATGAGCAGTTCTTC. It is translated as CASSQVSGRYNEQFF.

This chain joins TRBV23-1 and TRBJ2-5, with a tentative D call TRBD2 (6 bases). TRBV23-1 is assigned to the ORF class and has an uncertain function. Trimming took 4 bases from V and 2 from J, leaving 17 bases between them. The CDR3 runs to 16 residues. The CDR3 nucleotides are TGCGCCAGCAGTCTGTCGGAGGGGACGGGGCAAGAGACCCAGTACTTC. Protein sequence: CASSLSEGTGQETQYF.

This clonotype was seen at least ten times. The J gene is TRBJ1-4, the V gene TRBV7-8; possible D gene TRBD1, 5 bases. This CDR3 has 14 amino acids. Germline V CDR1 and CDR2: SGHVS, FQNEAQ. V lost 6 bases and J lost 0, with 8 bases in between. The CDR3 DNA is TGTGCCAGCAGGGGGGGAACAACTAATGAAAAACTGTTTTTT. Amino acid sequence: CASRGGTTNEKLFF.

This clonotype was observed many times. The CDR3 region is CSARASGGGDTQYF. CDR3 DNA sequence: TGCAGTGCTAGGGCCAGCGGGGGGGGAGATACGCAGTATTTT. The genes are TRBV20-1 and TRBJ2-3; 10 bases agree with TRBD2. Germline assignment: CDR1 DFQATT and CDR2 SNEGSKA (reference sequence). The CDR3 has 14 amino acids. Trimming took 3 bases from V and 5 from J; bases not matched to a gene: 5.

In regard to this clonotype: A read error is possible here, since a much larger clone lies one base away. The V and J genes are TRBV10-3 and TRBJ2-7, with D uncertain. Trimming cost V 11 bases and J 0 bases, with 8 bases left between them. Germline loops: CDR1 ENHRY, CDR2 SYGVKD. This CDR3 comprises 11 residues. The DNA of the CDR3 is TGTGCCTTCGCCAACTCCTACGAGCAGTACTTC. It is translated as CAFANSYEQYF.

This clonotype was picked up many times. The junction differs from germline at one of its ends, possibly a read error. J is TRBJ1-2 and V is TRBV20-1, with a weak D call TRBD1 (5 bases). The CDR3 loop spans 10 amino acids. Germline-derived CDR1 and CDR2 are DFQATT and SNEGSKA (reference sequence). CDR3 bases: TGCAGTGCCTATACAGGCGGCATTTTATGG. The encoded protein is CSAYTGGILW.

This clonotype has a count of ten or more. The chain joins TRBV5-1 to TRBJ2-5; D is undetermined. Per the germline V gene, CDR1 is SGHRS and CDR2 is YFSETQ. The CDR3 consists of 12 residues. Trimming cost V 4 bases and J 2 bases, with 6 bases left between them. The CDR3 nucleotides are TGCGCCAGCAGCCCAGGACAAGAGACCCAGTACTTC. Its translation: CASSPGQETQYF.

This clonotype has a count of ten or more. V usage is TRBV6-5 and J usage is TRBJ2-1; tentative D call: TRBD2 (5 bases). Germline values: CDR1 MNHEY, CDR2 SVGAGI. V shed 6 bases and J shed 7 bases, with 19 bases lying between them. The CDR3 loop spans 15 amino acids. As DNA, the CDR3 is TGTGCCAGCAGACAGACCTTGGGGAGTGCGAATGAGCAGTTCTTC. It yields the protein CASRQTLGSANEQFF.

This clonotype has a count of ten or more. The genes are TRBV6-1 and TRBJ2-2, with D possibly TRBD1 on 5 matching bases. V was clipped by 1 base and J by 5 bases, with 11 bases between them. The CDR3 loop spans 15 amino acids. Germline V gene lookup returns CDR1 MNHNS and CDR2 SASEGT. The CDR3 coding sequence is TGTGCCAGCAGTGAAGGCCGGACACGTACCGGGGAGCTGTTTTTT. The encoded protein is CASSEGRTRTGELFF.